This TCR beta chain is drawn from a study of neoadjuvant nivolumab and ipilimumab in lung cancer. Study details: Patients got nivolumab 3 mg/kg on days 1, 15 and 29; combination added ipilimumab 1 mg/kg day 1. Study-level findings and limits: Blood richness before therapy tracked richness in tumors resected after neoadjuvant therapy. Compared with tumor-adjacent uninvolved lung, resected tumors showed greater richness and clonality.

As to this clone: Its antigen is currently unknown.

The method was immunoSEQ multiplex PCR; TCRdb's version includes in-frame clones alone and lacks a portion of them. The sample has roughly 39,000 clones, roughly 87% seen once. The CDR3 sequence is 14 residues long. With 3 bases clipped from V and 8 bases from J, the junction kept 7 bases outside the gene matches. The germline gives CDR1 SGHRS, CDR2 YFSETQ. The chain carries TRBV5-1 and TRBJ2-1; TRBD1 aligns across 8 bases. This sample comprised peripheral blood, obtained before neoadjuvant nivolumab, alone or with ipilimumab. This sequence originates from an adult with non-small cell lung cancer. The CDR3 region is CASSSGTGGDEQFF. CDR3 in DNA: TGCGCCAGCAGCTCGGGAACAGGGGGTGATGAGCAGTTCTTC.